Presented here are 26 T cell receptor beta chains from one specimen sequenced in a study of T cell responses to AZD1222 COVID-19 vaccine. The method was immunoSEQ multiplex PCR; TCRdb's version includes in-frame clones alone and lacks a portion of them. The repertoire holds roughly 150,000 clones, with about 87% as singletons. Sequences were derived from peripheral blood, sampled 28 days after the second AZD1222 dose. The receptors here all came from an adult who received the AZD1222 COVID-19 vaccine.

The chain has TRBV4-3 and TRBJ2-7, with D unclear. The CDR3 extends over 13 amino acids. V dropped 4 bases and J dropped 4 bases, with 11 bases sitting between them. Germline lookup yields CDR1 LGHNA and CDR2 YSLEER. DNA for the CDR3: TGCGCCAGCAGCCGGCAGCGAGGTTACGAGCAGTACTTC. The encoded protein is CASSRQRGYEQYF.

This chain connects TRBV3-1 (or the pseudogene TRBV3-2) to TRBJ2-1; no definite D call. V dropped 0 bases and J dropped 10 bases, with 10 bases sitting between them. The CDR3 consists of 13 residues. Germline assignment: CDR1 LGHDT and CDR2 YNNKEL (reference sequence). The CDR3 bases are TGTGCCAGCAGCCAAGACTTACGGTGGGAGCAGTTCTTC. Encoded protein: CASSQDLRWEQFF.

This clone was observed at least ten times. Other DNA sequences in this sample translate to the same CDR3. This chain's CDR3 is CASSKTGGPTGELFF. In DNA, the CDR3 is TGTGCCAGTAGTAAGACAGGGGGGCCTACCGGGGAGCTGTTTTTT. V gene TRBV19 combines with J gene TRBJ2-2, with TRBD1 matching over 9 bases. V lost 4 bases, J lost 5 bases, and 5 bases stayed unmatched. The CDR3 has 15 amino acids. Per the germline V gene, CDR1 is LNHDA and CDR2 is SQIVND (reference sequence).

The genes are TRBV24-1 and TRBJ2-3; 8 bases agree with TRBD2. Germline assignment: CDR1 KGHDR and CDR2 SFDVKD. V lost 3 bases and J lost 2; bases outside the gene matches: 6. This CDR3 has 16 amino acids. In nucleotides, the CDR3 is TGTGCCACCAGTGATCATATAGCGGGAACCACAGATACGCAGTATTTT. Amino acids: CATSDHIAGTTDTQYF.

The J gene is TRBJ1-3, the V gene TRBV20-1; no reliable D call. This CDR3 is built from 10 residues. V shed 6 bases and J shed 8 bases, with 8 bases lying between them. Germline V gene data show CDR1 as DFQATT and CDR2 as SNEGSKA (reference sequence). The CDR3 DNA reads TGCAGTGCGCGGGGAGACACCATATATTTT. Amino acids: CSARGDTIYF.

The rearrangement uses TRBV18 and TRBJ1-6; D is perhaps TRBD1 (5 bases). This CDR3 has 15 amino acids. Per germline, CDR1 KGHSH and CDR2 LQKENI. Trimming pared 4 bases from V and 7 bases from J, leaving 14 bases between. CDR3 loop: CASSLGRIGNSPLHF. CDR3 DNA sequence: TGTGCCAGCTCACTGGGGCGTATCGGGAATTCACCCCTCCACTTT.

Of note for this clone: This same CDR3 is encoded by further DNA sequences in the sample. This sequence joins TRBV6-2 or TRBV6-3 and TRBJ2-6; D could derive from TRBD1 or TRBD2 (5 bases each). CDR3 length: 15 amino acids. Trimming cost V 2 bases and J 0 bases, with 5 bases left between them. The germline CDR1 and CDR2 sequences are MNHEY and SVGEGT. The CDR3 region has the DNA TGTGCCAGCAGTTACGGGGGCTCTGGGGCCAACGTCCTGACTTTC. Its translation is CASSYGGSGANVLTF.

The V gene is TRBV11-2, the J gene TRBJ2-3, with D hard to call. The CDR3 runs 15 residues. V dropped 5 bases and J dropped 0 bases, with 12 bases sitting between them. Per germline, CDR1 SGHAT and CDR2 FQNNGV. CDR3 nucleotides: TGTGCCAGCAGCCCCCTGGCGGTTAGCACAGATACGCAGTATTTT. It specifies CASSPLAVSTDTQYF.

The chain uses TRBV6-5 and TRBJ2-7, with TRBD1 identical over 9 bases. Looked up from germline, CDR1 is MNHEY and CDR2 is SVGAGI. V lost 7 bases and J lost 7; bases outside the gene matches: 11. This CDR3 contains 14 residues. The CDR3 protein is CASTNRDRALEQYF. The CDR3 DNA follows: TGTGCCAGCACCAACCGGGACAGGGCTTTAGAGCAGTACTTC.

The chain has TRBV6-1 and TRBJ2-3; TRBD1 or TRBD2 may be the D gene (6 bases each). Trimming left V 4 bases short and J 2 bases short, with 16 bases between. The CDR3 totals 16 residues. CDR1 is MNHNS and CDR2 is SASEGT in the germline V gene. The CDR3 region has the DNA TGTGCCAGCAGTGCCCTAGGGGGGAGCGTCACAGATACGCAGTATTTT. Amino acid sequence: CASSALGGSVTDTQYF.

This chain uses TRBV28 with TRBJ1-5, with 7 bases lining up with TRBD1. Trimming removed 3 bases from V and 5 bases from J; junction bases left unmatched: 7. CDR1 is MDHEN, CDR2 SYDVKM, per germline. The CDR3 runs 15 residues. Here the CDR3 DNA reads TGTGCCAGCAGTTTTGTTGCAGGGGGGCATCAGCCCCAGCATTTT. Translated, it gives CASSFVAGGHQPQHF.

The chain is built from TRBV24-1 and TRBJ2-1, with TRBD2 as a possible D gene (5 bases). The CDR3 is made up of 14 amino acids. V lost 7 bases and J 5 bases, leaving 14 bases between the germline ends. CDR1 is KGHDR and CDR2 is SFDVKD in the germline V gene. The CDR3 DNA reads as TGTGCCACCAGAGTATCGGGAAATGACAATGAGCAGTTCTTC. Translation gives CATRVSGNDNEQFF.

This clone appeared once. This sequence joins TRBV28 and TRBJ2-7, with D perhaps matching TRBD1 (6 bases). Germline V CDR1 and CDR2: MDHEN, SYDVKM. This CDR3 contains 12 residues. V was pared by 7 bases and J by 3 bases, with 10 bases between. The CDR3 protein is CASNEQGYEQYF. The CDR3 DNA is TGTGCCAGCAACGAACAGGGCTACGAGCAGTACTTC.

The chain links TRBV2 to TRBJ2-3; 14 bases are a match to TRBD2. Trimming took 5 bases from V and 0 from J; bases not matched to a gene: 10. This CDR3 contains 19 residues. Germline CDR1 reads SNHLY; CDR2 reads FYNNEI. CDR3 loop: CASSTPGTSGSGSTDTQYF. The DNA of the CDR3 is TGTGCCAGCAGTACGCCCGGGACTAGCGGGAGTGGAAGCACAGATACGCAGTATTTT.

The rearrangement joins TRBV14 to TRBJ2-7, with 8 nucleotides matching TRBD2. The CDR3 covers 14 residues. Germline-derived CDR1 and CDR2 are SGHDN and FVKESK. V gave up 0 bases and J gave up 12 bases; unmatched junction bases: 10. CDR3 protein: CASSQDVGGVPAYF. In DNA form, the CDR3 reads TGTGCCAGCAGCCAAGATGTCGGGGGGGTCCCCGCGTACTTC.

This sequence joins TRBV7-9 and TRBJ2-5; possibly TRBD1 for D (6 bases). Germline CDR1 SEHNR, CDR2 FQNEAQ (reference sequence). The length of the CDR3 is 15 residues. V was pared by 3 bases and J by 2 bases, with 13 bases between. CDR3: CASSFGRGLQETQYF. CDR3 sequence (DNA): TGTGCCAGCAGCTTTGGCAGGGGCTTACAAGAGACCCAGTACTTC.

The CDR3 reads CASSQDPGDEQYF. The CDR3 DNA sequence: TGCGCCAGCAGCCAAGATCCGGGCGACGAGCAGTACTTC. This chain joins TRBV4-1 and TRBJ2-7; no firm D call. Trimming removed 0 bases from V and 5 bases from J, with 8 bases in between. The V gene's germline CDR1 is MGHRA and CDR2 YSYEKL. This CDR3 spans 13 amino acids.

The chain carries TRBV7-5 and TRBJ2-3. TRBV7-5 is termed a pseudogene. The CDR3 consists of 15 residues. CDR3 sequence reads: CARSLGGASTDTQYF. DNA of the CDR3: TGTGCCAGAAGCTTAGGGGGTGCTAGCACAGATACGCAGTATTTT.

The chain combines TRBV4-1 with TRBJ2-1; 8 nucleotides agree with TRBD2. This CDR3 region has 21 residues. With V trimmed by 0 bases and J by 0 bases, 16 bases remained unmatched. From germline, CDR1 is MGHRA and CDR2 YSYEKL. In DNA, the CDR3 is TGCGCCAGCAGCCAAGATGCGGGGGGTCGAACAGTCCCCAGCTCCTACAATGAGCAGTTCTTC. Protein sequence: CASSQDAGGRTVPSSYNEQFF.

The chain uses TRBV19 and TRBJ2-4; TRBD1 is a possible D gene (6 bases). This CDR3 comprises 17 residues. The germline V and J ends were trimmed by 4 bases and 0 bases, with 16 bases remaining between them. Germline V gives CDR1 LNHDA, CDR2 SQIVND (reference sequence). The DNA for the CDR3 is TGTGCCAGTAGTACCTCTCACAGGGATTTAGCCAAAAACATTCAGTACTTC. Translating it yields CASSTSHRDLAKNIQYF.

The chain is built from TRBV6-2 or TRBV6-3 and TRBJ1-5; 7 bases fit TRBD1. The ends lost 2 bases at V and 4 bases at J; junction bases unmatched: 8. CDR3 length equals 16 residues. Per the germline V gene, CDR1 is MNHEY and CDR2 is SVGEGT. The DNA for the CDR3 is TGTGCCAGCAGTTACGAGGGCAGGGGGGATAATCAGCCCCAGCATTTT. This gives the protein CASSYEGRGDNQPQHF.

In DNA, the CDR3 is TGCGCCAGCAGCCCAAGCCCCGGGACAGGGCCGCACGAGCAGTACTTC. Its protein product is CASSPSPGTGPHEQYF. This sequence joins TRBV5-1 and TRBJ2-7, with TRBD1 matching over 9 bases. After removal of 4 bases from V and 5 bases from J, the junction contained 13 bases not matched to a gene. Germline V gene sequence: CDR1 SGHRS, CDR2 YFSETQ. The CDR3 extends over 16 amino acids.

The CDR3 DNA follows: TGTGCCAGCAGCTCAACCTCGACAGGGCGCGAGCAGTACTTC. It translates to CASSSTSTGREQYF. This rearrangement joins TRBV5-4 to TRBJ2-7; 7 bases fit TRBD1. Germline loops: CDR1 SGHNT, CDR2 YYREEE (reference sequence). Germline trimming cut 3 bases from V and 6 bases from J; bases unmatched to any gene: 9. The CDR3 covers 14 residues.

The chain couples TRBV7-9 to TRBJ1-1; TRBD1 is a possible D gene (5 bases). The V gene's germline CDR1 is SEHNR and CDR2 FQNEAQ (reference sequence). The CDR3 consists of 13 residues. V lost 4 bases and J 7 bases, leaving 13 bases between the germline ends. The CDR3 DNA reads TGTGCCAGCAGCTCCCCCGGGACTTATGAAGCTTTCTTT. Amino acid sequence: CASSSPGTYEAFF.

The V call is TRBV2, the J call TRBJ1-2, with D unresolved. The CDR3 runs 11 residues. In germline, CDR1 is SNHLY, CDR2 FYNNEI. Trimming took off 8 bases at V and 8 bases at J, with 12 bases between the two ends. The CDR3 sequence is CASSGLLGYTF. In DNA, the CDR3 is TGTGCCAGCTCGGGCCTTTTAGGCTACACCTTC.

The chain uses TRBV5-1 and TRBJ1-4; D perhaps matches TRBD1 (6 bases). The V gene's germline CDR1 is SGHRS and CDR2 YFSETQ. The CDR3 spans 15 residues. V was pared by 0 bases and J by 8 bases, with 14 bases between. As DNA, the CDR3 is TGCGCCAGCAGCTTGGAGGGAACAGGGAGGGAAAAACTGTTTTTT. Amino acids: CASSLEGTGREKLFF.